What follows describes a single T cell receptor beta chain. What it binds is not known. This sample stems from a study of cytotoxic CD8 clonotypes in ibrutinib-treated CLL. Findings of the study overall: Treatment saw public clonotypes, which were uncommon, either contract or stay stable.

Profiling relied on immunoSEQ multiplex PCR, and the TCRdb table lists in-frame clones only, not all of them. Of 150,000 or so clones in the sample, about 84% were seen once. The germline gives CDR1 SGHVS, CDR2 FNYEAQ. Trimming removed 2 bases at V and 15 bases at J, with 14 bases between. The length of the CDR3 is 12 residues. The sequencing used PBMCs, collected after 24 months of ibrutinib treatment. This TCR came from a human donor with chronic lymphocytic leukemia. J is TRBJ2-1 and V is TRBV7-6; no clear D gene. CDR3 bases: TGTGCCAGCAGCTTATTCCCCGGCCCCCTGTTCTTC. This encodes CASSLFPGPLFF.